These 14 T cell receptor beta chains were sequenced from one sample in a study of cytomegalovirus exposure and HLA in healthy donors. The PCR was carried out with 60 Vbeta primers and 13 Jbeta primers. Generated by immunoSEQ multiplex PCR, the TCRdb table keeps only in-frame clones and is missing some. The sample lists around 110,000 clones, 9.5% occurring once. Material: PBMCs. Receptors originate from a man aged 25-45 years in good health and CMV-seronegative.

The V call is TRBV7-2, the J call TRBJ2-7; 12 bases are shared with TRBD2. This CDR3 region has 15 residues. Germline V gene data show CDR1 as SGHTA and CDR2 as FQGNSA. V lost 4 bases and J lost 2; bases outside the gene matches: 3. CDR3 in amino acids: CASSSGLAGPYEQYF. CDR3 coding DNA: TGTGCCAGCAGCTCAGGACTAGCGGGGCCCTACGAGCAGTACTTC.

This clone was found a few times. The chain combines TRBV9 with TRBJ1-4; D is ambiguous. The CDR3 sequence is 16 residues long. Germline V lookup: CDR1 SGDLS, CDR2 YYNGEE. Trimming removed 0 bases at V and 0 bases at J, with 9 bases between. CDR3 nucleotide sequence: TGTGCCAGCAGCGTAGCGGCAGGAACAACTAATGAAAAACTGTTTTTT. Protein product: CASSVAAGTTNEKLFF.

The chain uses TRBV10-3 and TRBJ2-5; the D gene is possibly TRBD1 (5 bases). Deletions cut 8 bases from V and 0 bases from J, with 13 bases between. This CDR3 contains 14 residues. Germline V gene sequence: CDR1 ENHRY, CDR2 SYGVKD. The CDR3 bases are TGTGCCATCTCGCAGGGTTTGTACCAAGAGACCCAGTACTTC. Residues: CAISQGLYQETQYF.

CDR3 bases: TGTGCCAGCTCAAAACAAACAAACTATGGCTACACCTTC. Translation: CASSKQTNYGYTF. V usage is TRBV18 and J usage is TRBJ1-2; D not certain. The CDR3 runs 13 residues. With 5 bases removed from V and 2 bases from J, the gap between germline ends came to 9 bases. Looked up from germline, CDR1 is KGHSH and CDR2 is LQKENI.

The V gene is TRBV30, the J gene TRBJ1-5; D remains unclear. The germline gives CDR1 GTSNPN, CDR2 SVGIG (reference sequence). Trimming pared 5 bases from V and 6 bases from J, leaving 14 bases between. The CDR3 totals 13 residues. The CDR3 coding sequence is TGTGCCTGGGGGGAGGGCCCAGGTCAGCCCCAGCATTTT. Translating it yields CAWGEGPGQPQHF.

The CDR3 loop is CATSPQGGYGYTF. The CDR3 nucleotides are TGTGCCACATCCCCGCAGGGTGGCTATGGCTACACCTTC. The chain combines TRBV19 with TRBJ1-2; TRBD1 might be the D (5 bases). Trimming removed 10 bases from V and 4 bases from J, with 16 bases in between. This CDR3 has 13 residues. Germline CDR1 LNHDA, CDR2 SQIVND (reference sequence).

This clone occurred a few times. This chain connects TRBV19 to TRBJ1-1; no clear D gene. V was pared by 5 bases and J by 3 bases, with 13 bases between. The CDR3 extends over 14 amino acids. From germline, CDR1 is LNHDA and CDR2 SQIVND (reference sequence). CDR3 in DNA: TGTGCCAGTAGTTGGGCCGGGAGGGACACTGAAGCTTTCTTT. Its translation: CASSWAGRDTEAFF.

The chain recombines TRBV5-6 with TRBJ1-1, with a tentative D call TRBD1 (6 bases). Germline V gene data show CDR1 as SGHDT and CDR2 as YYEEEE. Trimming removed 3 bases at V and 6 bases at J, with 9 bases between. The CDR3 loop spans 12 amino acids. The CDR3 DNA sequence: TGTGCCAGCAGCTCTGGACAGCCTGAAGCTTTCTTT. Amino acid sequence: CASSSGQPEAFF.

This clone appeared a few times. This rearrangement joins TRBV9 to TRBJ1-6, with TRBD1 identical over 7 bases. J lost 10 bases, V lost 4 bases, and 11 bases had no gene match. CDR1 and CDR2 (germline): SGDLS, YYNGEE. The CDR3 totals 15 residues. The CDR3 nucleotides read TGTGCCAGCAGCACCAGACAGGGCTCGGGGTCACCCCTCCACTTT. It is translated as CASSTRQGSGSPLHF.

This clone was seen more than once but under ten times. V and J are TRBV7-9 and TRBJ2-2, with 10 bases aligning to TRBD1. Germline CDR1 and CDR2: SEHNR and FQNEAQ (reference sequence). The CDR3 runs to 16 residues. The junction had 5 bases not matched to a gene; V was cut back by 4 bases and J by 3 bases. The DNA of the CDR3 is TGTGCCAGCAGCTCAACGGGACAGGGGTACACCGGGGAGCTGTTTTTT. Its protein product is CASSSTGQGYTGELFF.

This chain joins TRBV19 and TRBJ2-1; 9 bases align to TRBD1. Germline V gene data show CDR1 as LNHDA and CDR2 as SQIVND (reference sequence). The CDR3 has 15 amino acids. V shed 4 bases and J 2 bases; nucleotides not matched to a gene: 3. The CDR3 protein is CASSTDRGPYNEQFF. CDR3 coding DNA: TGTGCCAGTAGTACGGACAGGGGCCCCTACAATGAGCAGTTCTTC.

The chain employs TRBV27 and TRBJ2-7; TRBD1 is a possible D gene (5 bases). Per the germline V gene, CDR1 is MNHEY and CDR2 is SMNVEV (reference sequence). Trimming shortened V by 3 bases and J by 2 bases, and 11 bases separated the two germline ends. The CDR3 runs 14 residues. CDR3 amino acids: CASSFSRQTYEQYF. The DNA of the CDR3 is TGTGCCAGCAGTTTTTCCCGACAGACCTACGAGCAGTACTTC.

The table lists this clone with a few counts. The V gene is TRBV4-1, the J gene TRBJ2-7, with 14 nucleotides matching TRBD2. CDR3 size: 15 residues. V dropped 4 bases and J dropped 7; count of bases not matched to a gene: 6. Germline-derived CDR1 and CDR2 are MGHRA and YSYEKL. CDR3 nucleotides: TGCGCCAGCAGCCGGGGACTAGCGGGAGATGGGGAGCAGTACTTC. Its protein product is CASSRGLAGDGEQYF.

This chain joins TRBV25-1 and TRBJ1-1, with D perhaps matching TRBD1 (5 bases). The germline V gene encodes CDR1 MGHDK and CDR2 SYGVNS. The CDR3 extends over 14 amino acids. The ends were cut back, 3 bases at V and 0 bases at J, with 8 bases in the middle. Here the CDR3 DNA reads TGTGCCAGCAGTGACGCCAGGGTGAACACTGAAGCTTTCTTT. It is translated as CASSDARVNTEAFF.